Detailed here is one T cell receptor beta chain. The antigen is unknown. The CDR3 spans 15 residues. Losses at the gene ends were 5 bases for V and 4 bases for J; bases not matched to a gene: 6. Germline lookup yields CDR1 SGHAT and CDR2 FQNNGV. Assay: immunoSEQ multiplex PCR; the TCRdb copy retains only in-frame clones and omits some. Seen here are fewer than 1.6 million clones, just under 99% observed once, and the top ten hold about 0.4%. The data were taken from a study of shared clonotypes between healthy human individuals. Study-wide results and caveats: Among non-shared clonotypes, generation probabilities were lower than among those shared by all four donors.

The chain recombines TRBV11-2 with TRBJ1-5; 9 nucleotides align to TRBD1. The TCR originated in a man aged 25-40 years in good health. The specimen was naive CD4+ T cells sorted from blood. Subset meaning: CD45RA+ positively selected. The CDR3 bases are TGTGCCAGCAGCCAAGGGACAGGGAGGAATCAGCCCCAGCATTTT. This codes for CASSQGTGRNQPQHF. The variable domain in full, completed from reference TRBV11-2 and TRBJ1-5, reads EAGVAQSPRYKIIEKRQSVAFWCNPISGHATLYWYQQILGQGPKLLIQFQNNGVVDDSQLPKDRFSAERLKGVDSTLKIQPAKLEDSAVYLCASSQGTGRNQPQHFGDGTRLSIL.